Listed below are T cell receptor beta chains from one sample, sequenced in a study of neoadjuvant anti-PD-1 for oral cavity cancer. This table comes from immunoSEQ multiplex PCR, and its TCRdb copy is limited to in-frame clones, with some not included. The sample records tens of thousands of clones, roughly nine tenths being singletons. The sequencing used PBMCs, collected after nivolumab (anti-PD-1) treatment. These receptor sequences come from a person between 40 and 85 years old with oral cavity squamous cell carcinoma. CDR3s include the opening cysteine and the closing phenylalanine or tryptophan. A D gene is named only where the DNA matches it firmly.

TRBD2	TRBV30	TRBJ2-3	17	CAWSGPGGAGATDTQYF	TGTGCCTGGAGTGGACCCGGGGGAGCGGGAGCAACAGATACGCAGTATTTT
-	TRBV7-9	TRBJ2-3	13	CASSDRKSDTQYF	TGTGCCAGCAGCGACCGCAAGTCAGATACGCAGTATTTT
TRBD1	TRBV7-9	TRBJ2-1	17	CASSPPWDSRSYNEQFF	TGTGCCAGCAGCCCCCCTTGGGACAGCCGCTCCTACAATGAGCAGTTCTTC
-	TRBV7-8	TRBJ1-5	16	CASSKSGTAFGQPQHF	TGTGCCAGCAGCAAATCCGGGACGGCGTTCGGCCAGCCCCAGCATTTT
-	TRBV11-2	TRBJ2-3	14	CASTRTNGADTQYF	TGTGCCAGCACCCGGACGAACGGGGCAGATACGCAGTATTTT
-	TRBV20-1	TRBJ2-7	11	CSAEGRDKQYF	TGCAGTGCGGAAGGGCGGGACAAGCAGTACTTC
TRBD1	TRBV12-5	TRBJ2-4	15	CASGSWDRATDIQYF	TGTGCTAGTGGTTCTTGGGACAGGGCTACAGACATTCAGTACTTC
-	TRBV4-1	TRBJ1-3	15	CASSHLGGTRNTIYF	TGCGCCAGCAGCCACCTCGGGGGGACAAGAAACACCATATATTTT
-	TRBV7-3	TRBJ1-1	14	CASSLKPAYTEAFF	TGTGCCAGCAGCTTAAAGCCCGCTTACACTGAAGCTTTCTTT
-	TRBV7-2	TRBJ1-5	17	CASSQGVVVGGNQPQHF	TGTGCCAGCAGCCAAGGAGTAGTCGTGGGGGGGAATCAGCCCCAGCATTTT